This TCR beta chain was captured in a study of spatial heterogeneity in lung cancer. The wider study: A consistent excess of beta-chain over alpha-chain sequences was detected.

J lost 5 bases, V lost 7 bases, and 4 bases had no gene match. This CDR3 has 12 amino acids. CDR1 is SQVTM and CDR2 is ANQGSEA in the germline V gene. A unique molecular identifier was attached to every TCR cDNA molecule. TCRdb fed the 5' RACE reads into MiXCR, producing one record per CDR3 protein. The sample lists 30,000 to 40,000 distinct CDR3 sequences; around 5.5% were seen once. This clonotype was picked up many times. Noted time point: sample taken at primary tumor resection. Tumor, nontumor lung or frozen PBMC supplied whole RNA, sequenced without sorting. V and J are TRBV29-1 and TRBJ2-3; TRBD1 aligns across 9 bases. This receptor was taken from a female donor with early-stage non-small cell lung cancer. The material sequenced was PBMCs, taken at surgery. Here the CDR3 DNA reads TGCAGCGCTCGGACAGGGGAAGATACGCAGTATTTT. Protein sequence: CSARTGEDTQYF.